The 10 T cell receptor beta chains below come from one sample, sequenced in a study of OX40 agonist ivuxolimab in advanced cancers. Method: immunoSEQ multiplex PCR; TCRdb's copy keeps in-frame clones and lacks some. Of about 69,000 clones in the sample, about nine tenths were seen once. The sample consisted of CD4+ or CD8+ T cells sorted from blood, taken in a trial of the OX40 agonist ivuxolimab. The source is an adult with an advanced solid tumor such as melanoma, head and neck, liver or kidney cancer.

This clone is a singleton in its sample. The CDR3: CASSFGSGEKLFF. The CDR3 nucleotides read TGTGCCAGCAGCTTCGGTTCTGGCGAAAAACTGTTTTTT. This chain connects TRBV7-9 to TRBJ1-4, with D hard to call. V shed 3 bases and J shed 8 bases, with 10 bases lying between them. Germline lookup yields CDR1 SEHNR and CDR2 FQNEAQ (reference sequence). CDR3 length: 13 amino acids.

The chain employs TRBV19 and TRBJ1-1, with a tentative D call TRBD1 (5 bases). The CDR3 totals 13 residues. The V end was cut by 3 bases, the J end by 7 bases, with 12 bases between. In germline, CDR1 is LNHDA, CDR2 SQIVND (reference sequence). CDR3 sequence: CASSMMVGGEAFF. The CDR3 bases are TGTGCCAGTAGTATGATGGTCGGGGGTGAAGCTTTCTTT.

V and J are TRBV19 and TRBJ2-2; D is possibly TRBD1 (5 bases). This CDR3 has 14 amino acids. Germline lookup yields CDR1 LNHDA and CDR2 SQIVND (reference sequence). The V and J ends lost 5 bases and 3 bases respectively, with 10 bases between them. CDR3 loop: CASSPDSYTGELFF. The CDR3 coding sequence is TGTGCCAGTAGTCCTGACAGTTACACCGGGGAGCTGTTTTTT.

The rearrangement uses TRBV11-2 and TRBJ1-1, with D perhaps TRBD1 (5 bases). CDR1 is SGHAT and CDR2 is FQNNGV in the germline V gene. There are 12 residues in the CDR3. Trimming took off 5 bases at V and 5 bases at J, with 9 bases between the two ends. The CDR3 region has the DNA TGTGCCAGCAGCGGGGCTGGGACTGAAGCTTTCTTT. It codes for CASSGAGTEAFF.

The gene calls are TRBV9 and TRBJ1-1, with D unclear. V lost 4 bases, J lost 3 bases, and 10 bases lay in between. Germline assignment: CDR1 SGDLS and CDR2 YYNGEE. The CDR3 loop spans 13 amino acids. The CDR3 spells CASSLGGDTEAFF. CDR3 coding DNA: TGTGCCAGCAGCCTAGGCGGGGACACTGAAGCTTTCTTT.

CDR3 in DNA: TGTGCCAGCACAGAGTATAGCAATCAGCCCCAGCATTTT. Its translation is CASTEYSNQPQHF. The chain joins TRBV6-1 to TRBJ1-5, with D unclear. Germline CDR1 is MNHNS and CDR2 is SASEGT. V was pared by 7 bases and J by 0 bases, with 7 bases between. This CDR3 is built from 13 residues.

V usage is TRBV4-2 and J usage is TRBJ2-1; weak D call: TRBD2 (6 bases). The V and J ends lost 1 base and 6 bases respectively, with 19 bases between them. Germline CDR1 is LGHNA and CDR2 is YNFKEQ. The CDR3 contains 17 residues. The CDR3 coding sequence is TGTGCCAGCAGCCAAGGTTCGGTACTGGAGGGAGCCAATGAGCAGTTCTTC. Translation gives CASSQGSVLEGANEQFF.

The chain combines TRBV30 with TRBJ2-7, with D possibly being TRBD1 (6 bases). Between the trimmed V and J ends, which lost 2 bases and 0 bases, there was a span of 14 bases. Germline lookup yields CDR1 GTSNPN and CDR2 SVGIG (reference sequence). This CDR3 spans 15 amino acids. The CDR3 is CAWSPTDRSSYEQYF. CDR3 coding DNA: TGTGCCTGGAGTCCCACGGACAGAAGCTCCTACGAGCAGTACTTC.

V and J are TRBV7-2 and TRBJ1-6; D call uncertain. V lost 5 bases and J lost 3, with 11 bases in between. Looked up from germline, CDR1 is SGHTA and CDR2 is FQGNSA. The CDR3 length is 15 residues. Here the CDR3 DNA reads TGTGCCAGCAGCATTGGGGAAGGCTATAATTCACCCCTCCACTTT. This codes for CASSIGEGYNSPLHF.

The CDR3 loop is CASSDQGLAGVDEQFF. CDR3 bases: TGTGCCAGCAGTGACCAGGGACTAGCGGGAGTTGATGAGCAGTTCTTC. The J gene is TRBJ2-1, the V gene TRBV6-1, with 14 positions matching TRBD2. The CDR3 is made up of 16 amino acids. The V gene end was trimmed by 3 bases and the J gene end by 8 bases; junction bases not matched to a gene: 6. Germline V CDR1 and CDR2: MNHNS, SASEGT.